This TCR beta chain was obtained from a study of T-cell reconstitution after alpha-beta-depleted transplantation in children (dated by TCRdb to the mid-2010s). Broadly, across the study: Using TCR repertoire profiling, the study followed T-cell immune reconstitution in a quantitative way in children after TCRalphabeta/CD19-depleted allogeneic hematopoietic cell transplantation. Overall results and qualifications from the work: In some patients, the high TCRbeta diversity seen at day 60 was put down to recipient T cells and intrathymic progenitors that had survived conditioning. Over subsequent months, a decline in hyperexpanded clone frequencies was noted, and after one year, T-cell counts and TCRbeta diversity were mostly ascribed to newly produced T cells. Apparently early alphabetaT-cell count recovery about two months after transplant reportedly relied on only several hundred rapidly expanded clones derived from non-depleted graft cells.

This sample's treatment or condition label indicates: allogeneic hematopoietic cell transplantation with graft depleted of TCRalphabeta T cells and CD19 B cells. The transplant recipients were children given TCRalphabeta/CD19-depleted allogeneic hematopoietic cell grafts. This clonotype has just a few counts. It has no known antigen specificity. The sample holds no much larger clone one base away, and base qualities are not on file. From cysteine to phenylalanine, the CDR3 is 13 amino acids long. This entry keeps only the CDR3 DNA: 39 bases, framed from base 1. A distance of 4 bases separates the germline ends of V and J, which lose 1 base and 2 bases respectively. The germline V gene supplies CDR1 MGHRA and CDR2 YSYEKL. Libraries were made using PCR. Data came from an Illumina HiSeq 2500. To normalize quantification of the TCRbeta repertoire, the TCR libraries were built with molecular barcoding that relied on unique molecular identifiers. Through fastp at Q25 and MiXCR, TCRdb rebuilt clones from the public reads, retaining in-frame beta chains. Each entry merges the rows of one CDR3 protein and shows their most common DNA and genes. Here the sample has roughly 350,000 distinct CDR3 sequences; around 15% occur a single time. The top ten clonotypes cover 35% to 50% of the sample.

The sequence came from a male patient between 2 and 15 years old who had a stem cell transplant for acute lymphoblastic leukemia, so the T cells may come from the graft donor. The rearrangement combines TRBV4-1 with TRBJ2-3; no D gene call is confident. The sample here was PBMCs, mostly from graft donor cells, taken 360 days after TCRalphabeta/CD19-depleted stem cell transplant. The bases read TGCGCCAGCAGCCAAGTACTCACAGATACGCAGTATTTT. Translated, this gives CASSQVLTDTQYF.